The 24 T cell receptor beta chains below come from one sample, sequenced in a study of cytomegalovirus exposure and HLA in healthy donors. The PCR made use of 60 Vbeta and 13 Jbeta primers. The table came from immunoSEQ multiplex PCR; TCRdb's copy has only in-frame clones and leaves some out. The sample consists of 100,000 to 120,000 clones, over 75% of them appearing once. Sequenced material: PBMCs. The receptor source for this set is a young woman in good health and CMV-seronegative.

The rearrangement links TRBV6-5 to TRBJ1-4; D gene ambiguous. CDR1 MNHEY and CDR2 SVGAGI come from the germline V gene. This CDR3 has 12 residues. The V end lost 4 bases, the J end lost 8 bases, and 8 bases lay between the germline ends. CDR3 DNA: TGTGCCAGCAGTTCGGGGTGGGAAAAACTGTTTTTT. It translates to CASSSGWEKLFF.

V usage is TRBV28 and J usage is TRBJ1-1; a possible D gene is TRBD1 (5 bases). The CDR3 sequence is 13 residues long. CDR1 MDHEN and CDR2 SYDVKM come from the germline V gene. V was pared by 4 bases and J by 7 bases, with 13 bases between. CDR3 sequence reads: CASSYGAPGEAFF. CDR3 in DNA: TGTGCCAGCAGTTATGGGGCGCCGGGTGAAGCTTTCTTT.

This clone was recorded once. V usage is TRBV11-3 and J usage is TRBJ2-6; D possibly corresponds to TRBD1 (6 bases). The germline V gene encodes CDR1 SGHNT and CDR2 YENEEA. Trimming stripped 5 bases from V and 4 bases from J, with 15 bases between. CDR3 length: 16 amino acids. Here the CDR3 reads CASSIGQRAGANVLTF. In DNA form, the CDR3 reads TGTGCCAGCAGCATCGGACAGAGGGCAGGGGCCAACGTCCTGACTTTC.

The chain employs TRBV19 and TRBJ1-1, with TRBD1 matching 11 bases. This CDR3 contains 14 residues. The J segment lost 5 bases and the V segment lost 10 bases, leaving 9 bases of the junction unmatched. Germline loops: CDR1 LNHDA, CDR2 SQIVND (reference sequence). The CDR3 nucleotides are TGTGCCACCATGGACAGGGGGCGAGAAACTGAAGCTTTCTTT. This encodes CATMDRGRETEAFF. The variable domain in full, completed from reference TRBV19 and TRBJ1-1, reads DGGITQSPKYLFRKEGQNVTLSCEQNLNHDAMYWYRQDPGQGLRLIYYSQIVNDFQKGDIAEGYSVSREKKESFPLTVTSAQKNPTAFYLCATMDRGRETEAFFGQGTRLTVV.

There are a few counts of this clone. The chain joins TRBV29-1 to TRBJ2-7, with D perhaps TRBD1 (5 bases). The CDR3 covers 12 residues. V lost 7 bases, J lost 4 bases, and 14 bases lay in between. Germline V gives CDR1 SQVTM, CDR2 ANQGSEA. This chain's CDR3 is CSARRVWYEQYF. CDR3 DNA sequence: TGCAGCGCTCGCAGGGTGTGGTACGAGCAGTACTTC.

The chain joins TRBV28 to TRBJ1-2; D might be TRBD1 (6 bases). V was shortened by 2 bases and J by 6 bases, with 10 bases between the two germline ends. Germline CDR1 is MDHEN and CDR2 is SYDVKM. The CDR3 loop spans 13 amino acids. The CDR3 DNA reads TGTGCCAGCAGTTTAACAGGGTTGAATGGCTACACCTTC. As protein: CASSLTGLNGYTF.

This chain uses TRBV19 with TRBJ1-4, with D perhaps matching TRBD1 (5 bases). Germline V gene data show CDR1 as LNHDA and CDR2 as SQIVND (reference sequence). The V end lost 6 bases, the J end lost 8 bases, and 16 bases lay between the germline ends. The CDR3 has 14 residues. CDR3 sequence reads: CASSPVAGGEKLFF. CDR3 coding DNA: TGTGCCAGTAGCCCTGTGGCGGGGGGAGAAAAACTGTTTTTT.

The chain carries TRBV18 and TRBJ2-2, with 7 bases fitting TRBD1. The CDR3 has 15 residues. V gave up 2 bases and J gave up 1 base; unmatched junction bases: 1. Per the germline V gene, CDR1 is KGHSH and CDR2 is LQKENI. The DNA of the CDR3 is TGTGCCAGCTCACCAGACAGGGTGAACACCGGGGAGCTGTTTTTT. Translating gives CASSPDRVNTGELFF.

The chain carries TRBV12-5 and TRBJ1-2, with D perhaps matching TRBD1 (5 bases). The CDR3 covers 14 residues. Germline CDR1 and CDR2: LGHNT and FRNRAP. V was trimmed by 2 bases and J by 8 bases, leaving 15 bases between them. This chain's CDR3 is CASGLQRGLKGYTF. The CDR3 nucleotides are TGTGCTAGTGGTTTGCAACGGGGACTTAAAGGCTACACCTTC.

The rearrangement uses TRBV11-3 and TRBJ2-4, with a possible D match to TRBD1 (6 bases). V was cut by 5 bases and J by 7 bases, with 12 bases left in between. The CDR3 loop spans 13 amino acids. CDR1 SGHNT and CDR2 YENEEA come from the germline V gene. CDR3 nucleotides: TGTGCCAGCAGCCCCCGGGACAAGAACATTCAGTACTTC. Its translation: CASSPRDKNIQYF.

The chain employs TRBV7-9 and TRBJ2-3, with a weak D call TRBD1 (6 bases). The CDR3 consists of 15 residues. V dropped 3 bases and J dropped 0 bases, with 10 bases sitting between them. The germline V gene has CDR1 SEHNR and CDR2 FQNEAQ (reference sequence). CDR3 residues: CASSLDSPSTDTQYF. In nucleotides, the CDR3 is TGTGCCAGCAGCTTGGACAGCCCTAGCACAGATACGCAGTATTTT.

The J gene is TRBJ2-4, the V gene TRBV4-1; a possible D gene is TRBD1 (5 bases). Germline values: CDR1 MGHRA, CDR2 YSYEKL. CDR3 length: 18 residues. The V end was cut by 1 base, the J end by 8 bases, with 24 bases between. CDR3 in DNA: TGCGCCAGCAGCCAAGTTTCTATGACCAGGGTCCGAAAGGACATTCAGTACTTC. The encoded protein is CASSQVSMTRVRKDIQYF.

This clone was recorded only once. The chain recombines TRBV19 with TRBJ1-2, with 8 bases matching TRBD1. The CDR3 is 14 amino acids. V lost 4 bases and J lost 2; bases outside the gene matches: 3. Germline CDR1 reads LNHDA; CDR2 reads SQIVND (reference sequence). CDR3 nucleotides: TGTGCCAGTAGTAAAGGACAGGGAAACTATGGCTACACCTTC. Amino acids: CASSKGQGNYGYTF.

This clone was detected only once. The CDR3 sequence: CASKRQTGGELFF. The CDR3, as DNA: TGTGCCAGCAAGCGACAGACGGGCGGGGAGCTGTTTTTT. The chain joins TRBV7-2 to TRBJ2-2; D is possibly TRBD1 (5 bases). There are 13 residues in the CDR3. CDR1 and CDR2 (germline): SGHTA, FQGNSA. Between the trimmed V and J ends, which lost 7 bases and 7 bases, there was a span of 13 bases.

The CDR3 here is CASSLGGQGNQPQHF. As DNA, the CDR3 is TGTGCCAGCAGCTTGGGAGGACAGGGCAATCAGCCCCAGCATTTT. V gene TRBV5-8 combines with J gene TRBJ1-5; 7 positions agree with TRBD1. V lost 0 bases to trimming and J lost 2 bases; unmatched junction nucleotides: 2. CDR1 and CDR2 from the germline V gene are SGHTS and YDEGEE. The CDR3 covers 15 residues.

This clone has a single count. This rearrangement joins TRBV7-9 to TRBJ2-6; the D gene is possibly TRBD2 (5 bases). Germline V gene sequence: CDR1 SEHNR, CDR2 FQNEAQ (reference sequence). The V end lost 2 bases, the J end lost 3 bases, and 8 bases lay between the germline ends. The CDR3 is 15 amino acids. The CDR3 region is CASSLSGFGANVLTF. As DNA, the CDR3 is TGTGCCAGCAGCTTATCGGGGTTTGGGGCCAACGTCCTGACTTTC.

The CDR3 here is CAISEESGRYNEQFF. Written as DNA, the CDR3 is TGTGCCATCAGTGAGGAAAGCGGGCGTTACAATGAGCAGTTCTTC. This chain connects TRBV10-3 to TRBJ2-1; D may be TRBD2 (6 bases). Trimming removed 2 bases from V and 4 bases from J, with 12 bases in between. The CDR3 extends over 15 amino acids. Germline V gene sequence: CDR1 ENHRY, CDR2 SYGVKD.

The chain carries TRBV18 and TRBJ2-7; 8 positions match TRBD1. V was clipped by 3 bases and J by 5 bases; unmatched bases: 12. The CDR3 covers 16 residues. Germline values: CDR1 KGHSH, CDR2 LQKENI. The CDR3: CASSPVSSGQGHEQYV. In nucleotides, the CDR3 is TGTGCCAGCTCACCCGTTTCTTCCGGACAGGGTCACGAGCAGTACGTC.

The chain combines TRBV13 with TRBJ2-5; 10 bases map to TRBD1. The V segment lost 5 bases and the J segment 14 bases; nucleotides outside the gene matches: 11. CDR1 PRHDT and CDR2 FYEKMQ come from the germline V gene (reference sequence). The CDR3 runs to 13 residues. CDR3 amino acids: CASSTASGTGVYF. CDR3 coding DNA: TGTGCCAGCAGCACCGCGTCCGGGACAGGGGTCTACTTC.

The chain uses TRBV4-1 and TRBJ1-2; 7 bases map to TRBD1. Germline V CDR1 and CDR2: MGHRA, YSYEKL. J lost 5 bases, V lost 0 bases, and 3 bases had no gene match. The CDR3 totals 14 residues. The chain's CDR3 is CASSQDGDSYGYTF. The CDR3 coding sequence is TGCGCCAGCAGCCAAGATGGGGACAGTTATGGCTACACCTTC.

J is TRBJ1-5 and V is TRBV4-1; tentatively, D is TRBD1 (5 bases). V was pared by 0 bases and J by 7 bases, with 19 bases between. The CDR3 runs 17 residues. The germline gives CDR1 MGHRA, CDR2 YSYEKL. CDR3 loop: CASSQDIDRILGQPQHF. In DNA, the CDR3 is TGCGCCAGCAGCCAAGATATCGACAGAATTTTAGGACAGCCCCAGCATTTT.

The rearrangement links TRBV27 to TRBJ1-2; D unclear. CDR1 and CDR2 from the germline V gene are MNHEY and SMNVEV (reference sequence). CDR3 length: 14 amino acids. With 0 bases removed from V and 8 bases from J, the gap between germline ends came to 13 bases. The CDR3 DNA is TGTGCCAGCAGTTTATCCCCCCAGGCAGGCGGCTACACCTTC. Its translation is CASSLSPQAGGYTF.

The V call is TRBV27, the J call TRBJ2-1; 9 positions match TRBD1. V shed 0 bases and J 5 bases; nucleotides not matched to a gene: 5. This CDR3 contains 16 residues. Looked up from germline, CDR1 is MNHEY and CDR2 is SMNVEV (reference sequence). CDR3 bases: TGTGCCAGCAGTTTATCCGTCGGGACAGGGAACAATGAGCAGTTCTTC. Translating gives CASSLSVGTGNNEQFF.

The chain joins TRBV7-8 to TRBJ2-3; D not certain. Germline CDR1 is SGHVS and CDR2 is FQNEAQ. Trimming left V 5 bases short and J 5 bases short, with 5 bases between. CDR3 length: 11 residues. The CDR3 bases are TGTGCCAGCAGCGAACTAGATACGCAGTATTTT. It yields the protein CASSELDTQYF.